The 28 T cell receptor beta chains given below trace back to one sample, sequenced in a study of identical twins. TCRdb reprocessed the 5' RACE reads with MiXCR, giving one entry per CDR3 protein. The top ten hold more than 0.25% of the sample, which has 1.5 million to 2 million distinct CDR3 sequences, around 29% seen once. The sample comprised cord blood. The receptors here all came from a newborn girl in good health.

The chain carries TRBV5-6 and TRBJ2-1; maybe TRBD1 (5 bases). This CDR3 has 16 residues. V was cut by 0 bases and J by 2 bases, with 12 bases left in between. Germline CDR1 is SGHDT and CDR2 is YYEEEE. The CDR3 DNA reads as TGTGCCAGCAGCTTGGGAAACCGACAGACCTACAATGAGCAGTTCTTC. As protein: CASSLGNRQTYNEQFF.

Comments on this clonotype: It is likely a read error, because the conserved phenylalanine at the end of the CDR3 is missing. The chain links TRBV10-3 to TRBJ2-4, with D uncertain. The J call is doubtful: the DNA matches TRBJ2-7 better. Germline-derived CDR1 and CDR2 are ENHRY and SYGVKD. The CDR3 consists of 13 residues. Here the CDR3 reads CAISLTGPYEQYS. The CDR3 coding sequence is TGTGCCATCAGCTTGACTGGACCCTACGAGCAGTACTCC.

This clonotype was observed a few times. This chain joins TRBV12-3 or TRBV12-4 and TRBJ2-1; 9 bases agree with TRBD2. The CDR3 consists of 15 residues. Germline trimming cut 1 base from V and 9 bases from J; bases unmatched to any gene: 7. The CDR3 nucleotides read TGTGCCAGCAGTTTAGTTCGCGGGGGGGCCGCTGAGCAGTTCTTC. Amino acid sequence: CASSLVRGGAAEQFF.

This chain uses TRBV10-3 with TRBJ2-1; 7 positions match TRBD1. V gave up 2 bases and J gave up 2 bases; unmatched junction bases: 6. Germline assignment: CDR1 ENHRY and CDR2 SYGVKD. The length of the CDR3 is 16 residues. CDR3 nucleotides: TGTGCCATCAGTGAGATAGTGACAGGGCCCTACAATGAGCAGTTCTTC. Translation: CAISEIVTGPYNEQFF.

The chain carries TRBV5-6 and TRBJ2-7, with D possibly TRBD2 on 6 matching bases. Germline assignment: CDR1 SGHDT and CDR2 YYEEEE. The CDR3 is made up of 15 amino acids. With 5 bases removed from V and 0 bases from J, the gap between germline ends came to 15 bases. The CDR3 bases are TGTGCCAGCAGGGATGTGGGAGGCTACTCCTACGAGCAGTACTTC. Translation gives CASRDVGGYSYEQYF. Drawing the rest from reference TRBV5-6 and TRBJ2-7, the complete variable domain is DAGVTQSPTHLIKTRGQQVTLRCSPKSGHDTVSWYQQALGQGPQFIFQYYEEEERQRGNFPDRFSGHQFPNYSSELNVNALLLGDSALYLCASRDVGGYSYEQYFGPGTRLTVT.

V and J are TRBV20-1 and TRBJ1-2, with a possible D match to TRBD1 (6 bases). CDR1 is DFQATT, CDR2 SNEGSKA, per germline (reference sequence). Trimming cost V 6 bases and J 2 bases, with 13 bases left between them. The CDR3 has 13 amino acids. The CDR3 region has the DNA TGCAGTGCCGCAACAGGGACCAACTATGGCTACACCTTC. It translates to CSAATGTNYGYTF.

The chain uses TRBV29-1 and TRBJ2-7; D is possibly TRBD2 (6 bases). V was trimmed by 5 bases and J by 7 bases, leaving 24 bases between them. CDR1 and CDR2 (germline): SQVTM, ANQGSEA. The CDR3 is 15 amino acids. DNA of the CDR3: TGCAGCGTTCCTCGGGGGTCCGGCTCCTACAATGAGCAGTACTTC. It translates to CSVPRGSGSYNEQYF.

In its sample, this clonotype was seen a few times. CDR3 residues: CASSAGGGGYGYTF. The DNA for the CDR3 is TGTGCCAGCAGTGCGGGGGGAGGAGGCTATGGCTACACCTTC. The chain recombines TRBV6-4 with TRBJ1-2, with D tentatively TRBD1 (5 bases). Trimming removed 4 bases from V and 4 bases from J, with 13 bases in between. CDR1 MRHNA and CDR2 SNTAGT come from the germline V gene. This CDR3 spans 14 amino acids.

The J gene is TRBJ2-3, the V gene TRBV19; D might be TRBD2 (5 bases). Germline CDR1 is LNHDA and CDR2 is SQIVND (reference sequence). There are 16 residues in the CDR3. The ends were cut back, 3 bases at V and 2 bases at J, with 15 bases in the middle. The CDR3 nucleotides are TGTGCCAGTAGTATTCCTGGGCTAGCTATCACAGATACGCAGTATTTT. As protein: CASSIPGLAITDTQYF.

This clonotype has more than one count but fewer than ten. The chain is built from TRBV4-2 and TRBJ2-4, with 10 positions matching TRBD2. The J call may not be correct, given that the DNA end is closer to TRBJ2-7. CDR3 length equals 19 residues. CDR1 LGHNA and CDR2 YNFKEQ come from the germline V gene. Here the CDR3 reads CASSQDSSSGGAVVYEQYF. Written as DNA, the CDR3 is TGTGCCAGCAGCCAAGATTCATCCAGCGGGGGGGCGGTAGTATACGAGCAGTACTTC.

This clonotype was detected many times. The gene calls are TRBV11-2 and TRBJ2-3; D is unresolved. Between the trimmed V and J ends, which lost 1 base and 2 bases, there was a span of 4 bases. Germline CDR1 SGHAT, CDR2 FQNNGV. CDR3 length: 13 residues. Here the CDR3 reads CASSLGITDTQYF. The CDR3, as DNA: TGTGCCAGCAGCTTAGGGATCACAGATACGCAGTATTTT.

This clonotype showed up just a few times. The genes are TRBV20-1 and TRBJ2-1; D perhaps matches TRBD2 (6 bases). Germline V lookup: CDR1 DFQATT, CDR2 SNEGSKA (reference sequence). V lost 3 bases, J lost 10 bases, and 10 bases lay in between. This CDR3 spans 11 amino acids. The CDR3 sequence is CSASDGGEQFF. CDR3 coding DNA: TGCAGTGCTAGTGACGGGGGAGAGCAGTTCTTC.

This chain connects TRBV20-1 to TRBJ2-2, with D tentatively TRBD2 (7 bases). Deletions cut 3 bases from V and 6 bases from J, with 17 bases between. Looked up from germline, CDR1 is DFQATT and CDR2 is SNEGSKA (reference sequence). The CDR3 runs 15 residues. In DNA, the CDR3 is TGCAGTGCTAGTCGTGGCACAGGGAGGGCCGGGGAGCTGTTTTTT. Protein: CSASRGTGRAGELFF.

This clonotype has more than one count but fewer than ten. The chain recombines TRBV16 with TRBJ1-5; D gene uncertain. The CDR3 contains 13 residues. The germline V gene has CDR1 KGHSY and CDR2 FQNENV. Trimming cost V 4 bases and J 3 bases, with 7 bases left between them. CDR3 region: CASSLINNQPQHF. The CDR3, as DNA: TGTGCCAGCAGCCTCATCAACAATCAGCCCCAGCATTTT.

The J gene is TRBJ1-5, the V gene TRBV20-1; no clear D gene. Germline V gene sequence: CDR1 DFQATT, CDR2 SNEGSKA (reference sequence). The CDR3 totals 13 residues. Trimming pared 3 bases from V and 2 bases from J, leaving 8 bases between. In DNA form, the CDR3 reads TGCAGTGCTAGCCGGACGGGCAATCAGCCCCAGCATTTT. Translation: CSASRTGNQPQHF.

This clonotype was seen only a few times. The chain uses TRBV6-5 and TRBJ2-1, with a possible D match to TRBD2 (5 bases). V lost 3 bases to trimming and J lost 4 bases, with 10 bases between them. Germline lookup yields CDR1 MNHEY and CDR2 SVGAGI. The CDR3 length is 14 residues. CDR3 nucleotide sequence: TGTGCCAGCAGTTATGACTACAAATACAATGAGCAGTTCTTC. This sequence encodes CASSYDYKYNEQFF.

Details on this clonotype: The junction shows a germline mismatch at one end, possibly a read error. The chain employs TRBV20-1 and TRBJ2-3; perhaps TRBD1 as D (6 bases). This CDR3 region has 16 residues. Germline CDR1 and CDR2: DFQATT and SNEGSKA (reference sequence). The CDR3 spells CSASRGSYGWTDTRYF. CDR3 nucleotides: TGCAGTGCTTCAAGGGGCTCATACGGGTGGACAGATACGCGGTATTTT.

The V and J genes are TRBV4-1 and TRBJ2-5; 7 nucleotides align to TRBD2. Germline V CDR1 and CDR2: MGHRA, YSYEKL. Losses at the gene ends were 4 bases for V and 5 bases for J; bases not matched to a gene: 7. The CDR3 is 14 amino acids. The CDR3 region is CASSRTRGGETQYF. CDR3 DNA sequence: TGCGCCAGCAGCCGGACTCGGGGAGGGGAGACCCAGTACTTC.

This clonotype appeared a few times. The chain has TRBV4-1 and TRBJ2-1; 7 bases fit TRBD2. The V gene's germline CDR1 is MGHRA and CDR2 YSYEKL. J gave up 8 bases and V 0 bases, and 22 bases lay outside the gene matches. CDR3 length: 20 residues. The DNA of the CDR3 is TGCGCCAGCAGCCAAGATTCAATAAGACTAGCCAGTATCGGATGGGATGAGCAGTTCTTC. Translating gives CASSQDSIRLASIGWDEQFF.

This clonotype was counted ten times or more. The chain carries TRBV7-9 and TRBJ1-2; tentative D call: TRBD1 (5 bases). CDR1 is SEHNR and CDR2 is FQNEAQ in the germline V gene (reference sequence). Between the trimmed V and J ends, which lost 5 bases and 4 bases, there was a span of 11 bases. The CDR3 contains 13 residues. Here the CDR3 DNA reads TGTGCCAGCAGCCCCCAGGGAGCCTATGGCTACACCTTC. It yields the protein CASSPQGAYGYTF.

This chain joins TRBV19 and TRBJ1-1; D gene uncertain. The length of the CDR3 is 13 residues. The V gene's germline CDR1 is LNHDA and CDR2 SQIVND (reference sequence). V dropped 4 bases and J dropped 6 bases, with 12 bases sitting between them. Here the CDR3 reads CASSTMWRAEAFF. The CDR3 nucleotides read TGTGCCAGTAGTACGATGTGGAGAGCTGAAGCTTTCTTT.

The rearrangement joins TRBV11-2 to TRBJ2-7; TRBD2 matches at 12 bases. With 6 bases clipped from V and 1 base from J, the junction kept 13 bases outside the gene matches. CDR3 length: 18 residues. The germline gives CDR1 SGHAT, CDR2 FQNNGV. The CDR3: CASRLGGPTSGRSYEQYF. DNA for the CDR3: TGTGCCAGCAGGTTGGGTGGTCCCACTAGCGGGAGGTCCTACGAGCAGTACTTC.

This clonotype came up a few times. The CDR3 bases are TGTGCCAGCAGCGGGGGGCAAATACACACAGATACGCAGTATTTT. It is translated as CASSGGQIHTDTQYF. J is TRBJ2-3 and V is TRBV6-5; a possible D gene is TRBD2 (7 bases). Trimming removed 6 bases at V and 2 bases at J, with 15 bases between. Germline CDR1 is MNHEY and CDR2 is SVGAGI. The CDR3 is 15 residues long.

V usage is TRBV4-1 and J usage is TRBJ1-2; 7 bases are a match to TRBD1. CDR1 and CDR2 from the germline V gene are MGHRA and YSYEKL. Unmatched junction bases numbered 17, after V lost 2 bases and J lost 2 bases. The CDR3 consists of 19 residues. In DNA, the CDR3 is TGCGCCAGCAGCCAACCTCAGTCCGGGACAGATATTTACAACTATGGCTACACCTTC. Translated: CASSQPQSGTDIYNYGYTF.

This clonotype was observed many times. For the CDR3, the DNA is TGTGCCAGCAGCCAAGATCTGGGACTAGTTGGCTACGAGCAGTACTTC. It specifies CASSQDLGLVGYEQYF. The J gene is TRBJ2-7, the V gene TRBV4-2; the match to TRBD2 covers 8 bases. The germline V gene encodes CDR1 LGHNA and CDR2 YNFKEQ. V shed 0 bases, J shed 3 bases, and the junction held 7 bases outside the gene matches. This CDR3 is 16 amino acids long.

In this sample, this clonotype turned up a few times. The CDR3 DNA sequence: TGTGCCAGCAGTGACACCGCGGTCGGGGAGACCCAGTACTTC. It translates to CASSDTAVGETQYF. The chain employs TRBV25-1 and TRBJ2-7; D remains ambiguous. The tail of the sequence fits TRBJ2-5 better, so the J call may be wrong. The germline gives CDR1 MGHDK, CDR2 SYGVNS. The CDR3 consists of 14 residues.

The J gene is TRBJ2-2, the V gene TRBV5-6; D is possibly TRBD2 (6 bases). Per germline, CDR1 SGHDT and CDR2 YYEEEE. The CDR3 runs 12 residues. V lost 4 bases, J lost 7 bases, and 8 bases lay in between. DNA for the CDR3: TGTGCCAGCAGCCGGGGGAACGGGGAGCTGTTTTTT. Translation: CASSRGNGELFF. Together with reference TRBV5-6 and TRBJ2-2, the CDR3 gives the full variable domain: DAGVTQSPTHLIKTRGQQVTLRCSPKSGHDTVSWYQQALGQGPQFIFQYYEEEERQRGNFPDRFSGHQFPNYSSELNVNALLLGDSALYLCASSRGNGELFFGEGSRLTVL.

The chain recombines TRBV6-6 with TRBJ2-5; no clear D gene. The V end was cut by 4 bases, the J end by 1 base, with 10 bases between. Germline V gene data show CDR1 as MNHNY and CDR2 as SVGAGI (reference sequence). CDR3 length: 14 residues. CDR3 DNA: TGTGCCAGCAGTTTTGGGCTCCTCCAAGAGACCCAGTACTTC. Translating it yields CASSFGLLQETQYF.